This is a list of T cell receptor beta chains from one sample in a study of shared clonotypes between healthy human individuals. Some clones are missing from TCRdb's copy, which holds only in-frame ones; the method was immunoSEQ multiplex PCR. The table has a few hundred thousand clones, 79% seen once; the top ten hold about 12%. Sequencing input: PBMCs. Receptors were obtained from a woman in her thirties or forties in good health. Some clones in this sample may be carry-over from other donors' samples. CDR3s leave out the opening cysteine and the closing phenylalanine or tryptophan. Fields, in order: V gene, CDR3 protein.

TRBV6-1	ASSEVSGQRPADYEQY
TRBV5-1	ASSSGLAGASDTQY
TRBV7-2	ASSTPSFEQY
TRBV28	ASNPGQAYSGNTIY
TRBV28	ASSSATGGWDTGELF
TRBV10-3	AISDGRGSTDTQY
TRBV10-1	ASSESTRGYEQY
TRBV28	ASIRSSSNEQY
TRBV10-1	ASSEKDRDFDGYT
TRBV5-1	ASSLTPGQGSYEQY
TRBV15	ATSQQLALKSTQY